The rows below give T cell receptor beta chains drawn from one sample of a study of T cells in localized non-small cell lung cancer. Sequencing used immunoSEQ multiplex PCR; TCRdb keeps in-frame clones, though not all of them. Seen here are about 3,500 clones, about a fifth observed once, and the top ten hold roughly 5.5%. Sequencing was performed on lung tumor tissue, taken before any cancer treatment. Receptor source: a female donor of 60 years or more with stage II lung adenocarcinoma. The CDR3 runs from the conserved cysteine through the conserved F or W. Each record gives: CDR3 protein, CDR3 DNA, clone size, J gene, D gene, V gene. The D gene is left open where the match is weak. Clone size is not always given. Where it is, it says once, few, many or a class for expanded clones.

CDR3aa: CASSPADRDTQYF
CDR3nt: TGTGCCAGCTCACCTGCCGACAGAGATACGCAGTATTTT
abundance: once
j_gene: TRBJ2-3
d_gene: NA
v_gene: TRBV18

CDR3aa: CASSLVPTAGELFF
CDR3nt: TGTGCCAGCAGCTTGGTTCCCACGGCCGGGGAGCTGTTTTTT
abundance: medium-sized
j_gene: TRBJ2-2
d_gene: NA
v_gene: TRBV11-3

CDR3aa: CASSDRATADTQYF
CDR3nt: TGTGCCAGCAGTGACCGGGCCACCGCAGATACGCAGTATTTT
abundance: few
j_gene: TRBJ2-3
d_gene: NA
v_gene: TRBV6-8

CDR3aa: CASSSRTGGLDEQFF
CDR3nt: TGTGCCAGCAGTTCCAGGACAGGGGGACTGGATGAGCAGTTCTTC
abundance: few
j_gene: TRBJ2-1
d_gene: TRBD1
v_gene: TRBV28

CDR3aa: CASGQGPRGYTF
CDR3nt: TGTGCCAGCGGCCAAGGGCCGCGGGGCTACACCTTC
abundance: few
j_gene: TRBJ1-2
d_gene: NA
v_gene: TRBV6-8

CDR3aa: CASSMPGQGHTEAFF
CDR3nt: TGTGCCAGTAGTATGCCGGGACAGGGTCACACTGAAGCTTTCTTT
abundance: NA
j_gene: TRBJ1-1
d_gene: TRBD1
v_gene: TRBV19

CDR3aa: CASSHDWETQYF
CDR3nt: TGTGCCAGCAGTCATGATTGGGAGACCCAGTACTTC
abundance: NA
j_gene: TRBJ2-5
d_gene: NA
v_gene: TRBV6-8

CDR3aa: CASRGLAGYNEQFF
CDR3nt: TGTGCCAGCAGAGGACTAGCCGGCTACAATGAGCAGTTCTTC
abundance: few
j_gene: TRBJ2-1
d_gene: TRBD2
v_gene: TRBV11-3

CDR3aa: CAWKASGTDTQYF
CDR3nt: TGTGCCTGGAAGGCAAGCGGGACAGATACGCAGTATTTT
abundance: few
j_gene: TRBJ2-3
d_gene: NA
v_gene: TRBV30

CDR3aa: CASSLGPGTNTEAFF
CDR3nt: TGCGCCAGCAGCTTGGGCCCGGGGACGAACACTGAAGCTTTCTTT
abundance: NA
j_gene: TRBJ1-1
d_gene: NA
v_gene: TRBV5-1

CDR3aa: CASSIDRPGAPNYGYTF
CDR3nt: TGTGCCAGTAGTATAGATCGTCCAGGTGCTCCTAACTATGGCTACACCTTC
abundance: NA
j_gene: TRBJ1-2
d_gene: NA
v_gene: TRBV19

CDR3aa: CAISEAAGQSKGYTF
CDR3nt: TGTGCCATCAGTGAGGCGGCGGGACAGTCAAAAGGCTACACCTTC
abundance: medium-sized
j_gene: TRBJ1-2
d_gene: TRBD1
v_gene: TRBV10-3

CDR3aa: CATSGISTGDEQFF
CDR3nt: TGTGCCACCAGCGGAATCTCGACTGGGGATGAGCAGTTCTTC
abundance: large
j_gene: TRBJ2-1
d_gene: NA
v_gene: TRBV15

CDR3aa: CASMPGPNEKLFF
CDR3nt: TGTGCCAGTATGCCAGGGCCTAATGAAAAACTGTTTTTT
abundance: few
j_gene: TRBJ1-4
d_gene: NA
v_gene: TRBV19

CDR3aa: CASSPGQAGGTQYF
CDR3nt: TGCGCCAGCAGCCCCGGACAGGCGGGAGGGACCCAGTACTTC
abundance: NA
j_gene: TRBJ2-5
d_gene: NA
v_gene: TRBV5-1

CDR3aa: CASSSTSYGTDTQYF
CDR3nt: TGTGCCAGCAGTTCCACTAGTTACGGCACAGATACGCAGTATTTT
abundance: NA
j_gene: TRBJ2-3
d_gene: NA
v_gene: TRBV28

CDR3aa: CASSLAAGGPLLSYEQYF
CDR3nt: TGTGCCAGCAGCTTGGCGGCGGGAGGGCCTCTGCTATCCTACGAGCAGTACTTC
abundance: NA
j_gene: TRBJ2-7
d_gene: TRBD2
v_gene: TRBV11-3

CDR3aa: CAVLPGTGVNTEAFF
CDR3nt: TGTGCCGTTCTACCCGGGACAGGAGTGAACACTGAAGCTTTCTTT
abundance: medium-sized
j_gene: TRBJ1-1
d_gene: TRBD1
v_gene: TRBV28

CDR3aa: CASSSQRGATDTQYF
CDR3nt: TGTGCCAGCAGTTCCCAGCGGGGAGCCACAGATACGCAGTATTTT
abundance: NA
j_gene: TRBJ2-3
d_gene: TRBD2
v_gene: TRBV28

CDR3aa: CASSTPSAEDTGELFF
CDR3nt: TGTGCCAGTAGTACCCCCTCAGCTGAAGACACCGGGGAGCTGTTTTTT
abundance: few
j_gene: TRBJ2-2
d_gene: NA
v_gene: TRBV19

CDR3aa: CASSPLPGALRGYNEQFF
CDR3nt: TGTGCCAGCAGCCCCCTGCCCGGGGCCTTGAGGGGCTACAATGAGCAGTTCTTC
abundance: NA
j_gene: TRBJ2-1
d_gene: NA
v_gene: TRBV14

CDR3aa: CSVFGGLNTEAFF
CDR3nt: TGCAGCGTCTTTGGGGGGCTGAACACTGAAGCTTTCTTT
abundance: NA
j_gene: TRBJ1-1
d_gene: NA
v_gene: TRBV29-1

CDR3aa: CASSLTRGLAGGPGEQFF
CDR3nt: TGTGCCAGCAGCTTAACCCGGGGACTAGCGGGAGGGCCGGGTGAGCAGTTCTTC
abundance: medium-sized
j_gene: TRBJ2-1
d_gene: TRBD2
v_gene: TRBV11-3

CDR3aa: CASSLGTGSTEAFF
CDR3nt: TGCGCCAGCAGCCTTGGGACAGGGAGCACTGAAGCTTTCTTT
abundance: few
j_gene: TRBJ1-1
d_gene: TRBD1
v_gene: TRBV5-1

CDR3aa: CASSLIRGAGGELFF
CDR3nt: TGTGCCAGCAGCTTAATCCGGGGGGCAGGTGGGGAGCTGTTTTTT
abundance: few
j_gene: TRBJ2-2
d_gene: NA
v_gene: TRBV7-6

CDR3aa: CASSPRRRAMNTEAFF
CDR3nt: TGTGCCAGCAGCCCCCGACGCAGAGCCATGAACACTGAAGCTTTCTTT
abundance: medium-sized
j_gene: TRBJ1-1
d_gene: NA
v_gene: TRBV11-3

CDR3aa: CASSAGQGEDTQYF
CDR3nt: TGCGCCAGCAGCGCTGGACAGGGGGAGGATACGCAGTATTTT
abundance: NA
j_gene: TRBJ2-3
d_gene: TRBD1
v_gene: TRBV5-1

CDR3aa: CASSQEPRGAPQFF
CDR3nt: TGCGCCAGCAGCCAGGAACCCCGGGGGGCCCCACAGTTCTTC
abundance: medium-sized
j_gene: TRBJ2-1
d_gene: NA
v_gene: TRBV1

CDR3aa: CASSQEPPPQGRAKNIQYF
CDR3nt: TGCGCCAGCAGCCAAGAACCCCCCCCTCAGGGTCGGGCCAAAAACATTCAGTACTTC
abundance: many
j_gene: TRBJ2-4
d_gene: NA
v_gene: TRBV4-1

CDR3aa: CASTNPGRGPLGYTF
CDR3nt: TGTGCCAGCACTAACCCGGGCAGGGGGCCTTTGGGCTACACCTTC
abundance: medium-sized
j_gene: TRBJ1-2
d_gene: TRBD1
v_gene: TRBV6-8

CDR3aa: CASSRDGYEQYF
CDR3nt: TGTGCCAGCAGCCGGGACGGCTACGAGCAGTACTTC
abundance: medium-sized
j_gene: TRBJ2-7
d_gene: NA
v_gene: TRBV6-8

CDR3aa: CASSDGSGAIVNGYTF
CDR3nt: TGCGCCAGCAGCGACGGGTCGGGGGCGATCGTCAATGGCTACACCTTC
abundance: NA
j_gene: TRBJ1-2
d_gene: NA
v_gene: TRBV4-1

CDR3aa: CASSYGGGARTEAFF
CDR3nt: TGTGCCAGCAGTTACGGTGGGGGGGCGCGAACTGAAGCTTTCTTT
abundance: medium-sized
j_gene: TRBJ1-1
d_gene: NA
v_gene: TRBV6-8

CDR3aa: CASSGRLSSGNSYNEQFF
CDR3nt: TGTGCCAGCAGTGGGCGTCTCAGTAGCGGGAACTCCTACAATGAGCAGTTCTTC
abundance: NA
j_gene: TRBJ2-1
d_gene: TRBD2
v_gene: TRBV6-8

CDR3aa: CASSISWGDNEQFF
CDR3nt: TGTGCCAGTAGTATTAGTTGGGGAGACAATGAGCAGTTCTTC
abundance: large
j_gene: TRBJ2-1
d_gene: NA
v_gene: TRBV19

CDR3aa: CASRDPSLVYEQYF
CDR3nt: TGCGCCAGCAGGGACCCGTCACTTGTCTACGAGCAGTACTTC
abundance: NA
j_gene: TRBJ2-7
d_gene: NA
v_gene: TRBV5-1

CDR3aa: CASSPGGGRSGEQYF
CDR3nt: TGTGCCAGCAGTCCGGGCGGCGGGAGATCGGGCGAGCAGTACTTC
abundance: NA
j_gene: TRBJ2-7
d_gene: TRBD2
v_gene: TRBV28

CDR3aa: CASSFLTAGGGLFF
CDR3nt: TGTGCCAGCAGTTTTCTCACTGCAGGGGGTGGGCTGTTTTTT
abundance: few
j_gene: TRBJ2-2
d_gene: TRBD1
v_gene: TRBV28

CDR3aa: CASSGDRGETYNSPLHF
CDR3nt: TGTGCCAGCAGTGGGGACAGGGGGGAAACCTATAATTCACCCCTCCACTTT
abundance: NA
j_gene: TRBJ1-6
d_gene: TRBD1
v_gene: TRBV25-1

CDR3aa: CASSINMNTEAFF
CDR3nt: TGTGCCAGTAGTATTAATATGAACACTGAAGCTTTCTTT
abundance: NA
j_gene: TRBJ1-1
d_gene: NA
v_gene: TRBV19

CDR3aa: CASSANRANGEQFF
CDR3nt: TGTGCCAGCAGCGCCAATCGGGCTAACGGCGAGCAGTTCTTC
abundance: NA
j_gene: TRBJ2-1
d_gene: NA
v_gene: TRBV11-3

CDR3aa: CASSIGDRENNSPLHF
CDR3nt: TGCGCCAGCAGCATAGGGGACAGGGAGAATAATTCACCCCTCCACTTT
abundance: NA
j_gene: TRBJ1-6
d_gene: TRBD1
v_gene: TRBV5-1

CDR3aa: CASSSSLAGGRADTQYF
CDR3nt: TGTGCCAGCAGCTCTTCCCTAGCGGGAGGGCGGGCAGATACGCAGTATTTT
abundance: few
j_gene: TRBJ2-3
d_gene: TRBD2
v_gene: TRBV9

CDR3aa: CAIRKTVNIQYF
CDR3nt: TGTGCCATAAGGAAGACCGTTAACATTCAGTACTTC
abundance: NA
j_gene: TRBJ2-4
d_gene: NA
v_gene: TRBV6-8